Below are 5 T cell receptor beta chains sequenced from a single sample in a study of patients and donors after allogeneic stem cell transplantation. From the RT-PCR reads, TCRdb called clonotypes with MiXCR, one entry per CDR3 protein. In the table there are about 110,000 distinct CDR3 sequences, 35% of which are singletons. Sequencing was done on a sample of blood, either unsorted or a sorted T cell fraction (not recorded which). The source of these receptors is a human donor who was either an allogeneic HSCT recipient or a stem cell or donor lymphocyte infusion donor (not recorded which). It is not recorded whose cells these are; they may come from a transplant donor.

The V gene is TRBV7-9, the J gene TRBJ2-3; unclear D gene. V was cut by 7 bases and J by 5 bases, with 4 bases left in between. Germline V gene sequence: CDR1 SEHNR, CDR2 FQNEAQ (reference sequence). The CDR3 consists of 10 residues. CDR3 DNA sequence: TGTGCCAGCAACGTAGATACGCAGTATTTT. This codes for CASNVDTQYF.

This chain uses TRBV6-1 with TRBJ2-1; 11 positions agree with TRBD2. Germline V gene sequence: CDR1 MNHNS, CDR2 SASEGT. CDR3 length: 12 residues. Trimming cost V 10 bases and J 8 bases; bases outside gene matches: 4. The CDR3 sequence is CAITSGSYEQFF. The CDR3 nucleotides are TGTGCCATCACTAGCGGGAGTTATGAGCAGTTCTTC.

The chain joins TRBV11-2 to TRBJ2-1, with a weak D call TRBD2 (7 bases). Germline V gene sequence: CDR1 SGHAT, CDR2 FQNNGV. Trimming stripped 5 bases from V and 5 bases from J, with 19 bases between. CDR3 length: 16 amino acids. DNA of the CDR3: TGTGCCAGCAGCCGGGGGGCAGCTAGCGCCAACAATGAGCAGTTCTTC. Its translation is CASSRGAASANNEQFF.

Written as DNA, the CDR3 is TGTGCCAGCAGCCCCCACAGGGTTGCAACTAATGAAAAACTGTTTTTT. Residues: CASSPHRVATNEKLFF. The V gene is TRBV6-5, the J gene TRBJ1-4, with a tentative D call TRBD1 (6 bases). Germline CDR1 MNHEY, CDR2 SVGAGI. The CDR3 has 16 amino acids. Between the trimmed V and J ends, which lost 6 bases and 0 bases, there was a span of 14 bases.

This clonotype appeared a few times. This chain joins TRBV12-3 or TRBV12-4 and TRBJ2-3; 8 nucleotides agree with TRBD2. V lost 2 bases, J lost 4 bases, and 5 bases stayed unmatched. The CDR3 length is 15 residues. For the CDR3, the DNA is TGTGCCAGCAGTTTACCGGGAGGGAGTTCAGATACGCAGTATTTT. Translated: CASSLPGGSSDTQYF.